This T cell receptor beta chain was sequenced during a study of radiotherapy plus CTLA-4 blockade in lung cancer. About the research overall: Across the patients, objective responses occurred in about 19%, and disease control in roughly 30%.

Trimming removed 5 bases from V and 5 bases from J; junction bases left unmatched: 17. Germline V gene sequence: CDR1 PRHDT, CDR2 FYEKMQ (reference sequence). The CDR3 runs 18 residues. This table comes from immunoSEQ multiplex PCR, and its TCRdb copy is limited to in-frame clones, with some not included. Among some 77,000 clones listed, around 86% were seen once. Notes on the study in general: Among blood TCR repertoires after radiotherapy plus ipilimumab, tumor-derived clones expanded.

CTLA-4 blockade using ipilimumab, together with focal radiation, was received by patients with chemo-refractory metastatic non-small-cell lung cancer. A remark on this clone: Its antigen is not identified.

The chain combines TRBV13 with TRBJ2-1, with TRBD2 matching 8 bases. The sample in question was peripheral blood, obtained from a patient treated with radiotherapy plus ipilimumab. The sequence derives from a human donor with non-small cell lung cancer who had a partial response to radiotherapy plus ipilimumab. The CDR3: CASSPRGLVPGSDNEQFF. CDR3 DNA: TGTGCCAGCAGCCCCCGGGGACTAGTTCCTGGTTCGGACAATGAGCAGTTCTTC.